The rows below give T cell receptor beta chains drawn from one sample of a study of blood T cell repertoires in COVID-19. Assay used: immunoSEQ multiplex PCR; TCRdb lists only in-frame clones, some missing. The table records some 350,000 clones, roughly nine tenths of them present only once. Sequenced: PBMCs or T cells enriched from blood (not recorded which). Receptor source: a woman in her thirties who had recovered from COVID-19. The CDR3 runs from the conserved cysteine through the conserved F or W. A D gene is named only where the DNA matches it firmly. Only part of the rows carry a size: once, few, many, or a class if the clone is expanded.

V gene	D gene	clone size	J gene	CDR3 protein	CDR3 DNA
TRBV28	.	.	TRBJ1-2	CATRWAGPNYGYTF	TGTGCCACTCGCTGGGCAGGGCCTAACTATGGCTACACCTTC
TRBV6-1	TRBD2	.	TRBJ2-1	CASSEAGLAGPSYNEQFF	TGTGCCAGCAGTGAAGCTGGACTAGCGGGACCCTCCTACAATGAGCAGTTCTTC
TRBV7-9	.	.	TRBJ1-6	CASSLEGIDLHF	TGTGCCAGCAGCTTAGAGGGGATCGACCTCCACTTT
TRBV28	.	.	TRBJ1-5	CASSSLYQPQHF	TGTGCCAGCAGTTCTCTGTATCAGCCCCAGCATTTT
TRBV7-2	.	.	TRBJ1-6	CASSPEGDLYSPLHF	TGTGCCAGCAGCCCCGAGGGGGACCTTTATTCACCCCTCCACTTT
TRBV7-9	.	.	TRBJ1-3	CASSPGGGTGNTIYF	TGTGCCAGCAGCCCCGGGGGGGGCACTGGAAACACCATATATTTT
TRBV15	TRBD1	once	TRBJ2-2	CATSSVQGVAGELFF	TGTGCCACCAGCAGCGTACAGGGGGTAGCCGGGGAGCTGTTTTTT
TRBV20-1	.	.	TRBJ2-1	CSAIQEQFF	TGCAGTGCTATCCAGGAGCAGTTCTTC
TRBV19	TRBD1	.	TRBJ1-5	CASSPSIQGANQPQHF	TGTGCCAGTAGTCCCTCAATACAGGGGGCGAATCAGCCCCAGCATTTT
TRBV28	TRBD1	.	TRBJ1-1	CASSLNRQGVAFF	TGTGCCAGCAGTTTAAATCGACAGGGGGTGGCTTTCTTT
TRBV6-5	TRBD1	.	TRBJ2-7	CASSLDRVEQYF	TGTGCCAGCAGTTTAGACAGGGTTGAGCAGTACTTC
TRBV19	.	few	TRBJ1-1	CASSIIGGANTEAFF	TGTGCCAGTAGTATAATTGGGGGCGCGAACACTGAAGCTTTCTTT
TRBV2	.	.	TRBJ1-2	CAGEQGFYGYTF	TGTGCCGGGGAGCAGGGGTTCTATGGCTACACCTTC
TRBV9	.	.	TRBJ2-7	CASSVAIDSYEQYF	TGTGCCAGCAGCGTAGCTATTGACTCATACGAGCAGTACTTC
TRBV5-1	TRBD1	.	TRBJ2-2	CASGTGQGKIGELFF	TGCGCCAGCGGGACCGGACAGGGTAAAATCGGGGAGCTGTTTTTT
TRBV27	TRBD1	.	TRBJ2-1	CASSEKDREDEQFF	TGTGCCAGCAGTGAAAAGGACAGGGAAGATGAGCAGTTCTTC
TRBV13	TRBD1	.	TRBJ1-3	CASSQPPGQGDSGNTIYF	TGTGCCAGCAGCCAGCCACCGGGACAGGGGGACTCTGGAAACACCATATATTTT
TRBV7-6	TRBD2	.	TRBJ2-2	CASSLALGLAGAGELFF	TGTGCCAGCAGCTTAGCTTTGGGACTAGCGGGAGCCGGGGAGCTGTTTTTT
TRBV7-9	.	once	TRBJ1-3	CASSLDRFTGNTIYF	TGTGCCAGCAGCTTAGATCGGTTCACGGGAAACACCATATATTTT
TRBV7-6	.	once	TRBJ1-5	CASSDTTGPNQPQHF	TGTGCCAGCAGCGATACGACAGGTCCTAATCAGCCCCAGCATTTT
TRBV27	.	.	TRBJ2-7	CASSLQGPDYEQYF	TGTGCCAGCAGTTTACAGGGTCCAGACTACGAGCAGTACTTC
TRBV27	.	.	TRBJ2-1	CASSRTGDRPKFF	TGTGCCAGCTCCCGGACGGGCGACAGGCCCAAGTTCTTC
TRBV18	TRBD2	.	TRBJ2-3	CASSPPLAGGTDTQYF	TGTGCCAGCTCACCACCACTAGCGGGGGGCACAGATACGCAGTATTTT
TRBV10-3	.	.	TRBJ1-2	CAISEPLPRGSNYGYTF	TGTGCCATCAGTGAGCCGCTTCCAAGAGGCAGTAACTATGGCTACACCTTC
TRBV4-2	.	.	TRBJ1-4	CASSQDWGAGATNEKLFF	TGTGCCAGCAGCCAAGATTGGGGAGCTGGGGCAACTAATGAAAAACTGTTTTTT
TRBV28	.	.	TRBJ2-3	CASSLGGASTDTQYF	TGTGCCAGCAGTTTAGGCGGGGCTAGCACAGATACGCAGTATTTT
TRBV27	.	.	TRBJ2-7	CASSSLYEQYF	TGTGCCAGCAGTTCCCTCTACGAGCAGTACTTC
TRBV5-1	TRBD2	.	TRBJ2-3	CASSPGLAGGRTDTQYF	TGCGCCAGCAGCCCAGGACTAGCGGGAGGCAGGACAGATACGCAGTATTTT
TRBV28	TRBD1	few	TRBJ1-5	CASSFLTGGGNQPQHF	TGTGCCAGCAGTTTTTTAACAGGGGGAGGTAATCAGCCCCAGCATTTT
TRBV5-6	.	once	TRBJ2-7	CASSLSRVYEQYF	TGTGCCAGCAGCTTGAGCAGGGTCTACGAGCAGTACTTC
TRBV5-1	TRBD1	.	TRBJ1-3	CASSRTTGFDSGNTIYF	TGCGCCAGCAGCAGAACGACAGGGTTTGATTCTGGAAACACCATATATTTT
TRBV9	TRBD2	.	TRBJ2-3	CASSSGGWTDTQYF	TGTGCCAGCAGCTCCGGGGGGTGGACAGATACGCAGTATTTT
TRBV7-8	.	.	TRBJ1-2	CASSLGGAPNYGYTF	TGTGCCAGCAGCTTAGGTGGGGCTCCTAACTATGGCTACACCTTC
TRBV27	TRBD1	.	TRBJ2-1	CASSLMGTGTYNEQFF	TGTGCCAGCAGTTTAATGGGGACAGGGACCTACAATGAGCAGTTCTTC
TRBV27	TRBD1	.	TRBJ2-2	CASSYTGTGTGELFF	TGTGCCAGCAGCTATACCGGGACAGGGACCGGGGAGCTGTTTTTT
TRBV27	TRBD2	.	TRBJ2-1	CASSLYRGSGRGNEQFF	TGTGCCAGCAGTTTATACCGTGGCAGCGGGAGAGGCAATGAGCAGTTCTTC
TRBV5-1	TRBD1	.	TRBJ1-2	CASSVNRGYGYTF	TGCGCCAGCAGCGTGAACAGGGGCTATGGCTACACCTTC
TRBV6-5	.	.	TRBJ1-3	CASSYSSGNTIYF	TGTGCCAGCAGTTACTCATCGGGAAACACCATATATTTT
TRBV29-1	.	.	TRBJ2-1	CSVPGGLFSYNEQFF	TGCAGCGTACCAGGAGGCCTTTTCTCCTACAATGAGCAGTTCTTC
TRBV1	.	once	TRBJ1-1	CTRRQTKMNTEAFF	TGCACCAGAAGACAGACAAAAATGAACACTGAAGCTTTCTTT
TRBV10-3	TRBD2	.	TRBJ2-2	CAISTSGGTNTGELFF	TGTGCCATCAGCACTAGCGGGGGGACGAACACCGGGGAGCTGTTTTTT
TRBV3-1/TRBV3-2	.	.	TRBJ2-2	CASSRSETNTGELFF	TGTGCCAGCAGCCGGAGCGAAACGAACACCGGGGAGCTGTTTTTT
TRBV19	.	.	TRBJ1-5	CASSNEAMGSNQPQHF	TGTGCCAGTAGTAATGAGGCAATGGGTAGCAATCAGCCCCAGCATTTT
TRBV11-2	.	.	TRBJ2-5	CASSLGRETQYF	TGTGCCAGCAGCTTAGGCCGGGAGACCCAGTACTTC
TRBV7-3	TRBD1	once	TRBJ2-2	CASSPRTGNTGELFF	TGTGCCAGCAGCCCGCGGACAGGGAACACCGGGGAGCTGTTTTTT
TRBV5-6	.	few	TRBJ2-5	CASSSLGETQYF	TGTGCCAGCAGCAGCCTCGGGGAGACCCAGTACTTC
TRBV5-1	.	.	TRBJ2-3	CASSRDLTDTSTDTQYF	TGCGCCAGCAGCCGAGACTTGACCGATACTAGCACAGATACGCAGTATTTT
TRBV7-9	.	.	TRBJ2-2	CASSRDTGTTGELFF	TGTGCCAGCAGCCGGGACACCGGGACCACCGGGGAGCTGTTTTTT
TRBV5-6	TRBD2	.	TRBJ2-7	CASRSTSGASYEQYF	TGTGCCAGCAGGTCCACTAGCGGGGCCTCCTACGAGCAGTACTTC
TRBV7-9	.	.	TRBJ1-2	CASSLDRDDYGYTF	TGTGCCAGCAGCTTAGACAGGGACGACTATGGCTACACCTTC
TRBV5-1	.	.	TRBJ1-1	CASSSQGSNTEAFF	TGCGCCAGCAGTTCCCAGGGGAGTAACACTGAAGCTTTCTTT
TRBV2	.	.	TRBJ2-7	CASSPDRSSYEQYF	TGTGCCAGCAGCCCCGACAGGAGCTCCTACGAGCAGTACTTC